This T cell receptor beta chain was obtained from a study of blood T cell repertoires in COVID-19. Method: immunoSEQ multiplex PCR; TCRdb's copy keeps in-frame clones and lacks some. This table holds about 180,000 clones, roughly 88% found once. Recruitment covered 20 to 25 US areas and drew participants whose ages spanned about 18 to 100 years. Cohort assignment relied on participant-reported clinical history. The CDR3 covers 15 residues. The V gene's germline CDR1 is MNHEY and CDR2 SMNVEV (reference sequence). The V segment lost 5 bases and the J segment 10 bases; nucleotides outside the gene matches: 14.

J is TRBJ2-1 and V is TRBV27; 7 nucleotides match TRBD2. The sequence was collected from a woman younger than 45 who had recovered from COVID-19. The source material was PBMCs or T cells enriched from blood (not recorded which). The CDR3 coding sequence is TGTGCCAGCAGTGCCCTAGGCGCGGGAGTAGGGGAGCAGTTCTTC. The encoded protein is CASSALGAGVGEQFF.